What follows are 17 T cell receptor beta chains derived from one specimen sequenced in a study of T cells in Graves' hyperthyroidism and ophthalmopathy. TCR beta CDR3 regions were amplified from RNA transcripts. Initially, a first-round RT-PCR of the TCR CDR3 employed the HTBI primer set. TCRdb recomputed calls from the multiplex PCR reads with MiXCR, one row per CDR3 protein. The data contain about 320,000 distinct CDR3 sequences, around 17% of them singletons. Material: blood. The receptor set was obtained from a man aged 25 to 40 with Graves' hyperthyroidism.

The table lists this clonotype with a few counts. A read error may be the cause here, since a much bigger clone is one base away. The gene calls are TRBV12-3 or TRBV12-4 and TRBJ1-5, with a weak D call TRBD1 (5 bases). The CDR3 sequence is 13 residues long. The CDR3 protein is CTSSLLRGQPQHF. The CDR3 region has the DNA TGTACCAGCAGTTTGCTTCGGGGGCAGCCCCAGCATTTT.

At least ten counts were recorded for this clonotype. The J gene is TRBJ2-3, the V gene TRBV20-1; D call uncertain. V dropped 2 bases and J dropped 3 bases, with 9 bases sitting between them. The CDR3 length is 13 residues. Germline lookup yields CDR1 DFQATT and CDR2 SNEGSKA (reference sequence). DNA for the CDR3: TGCAGTGCTAGAACCATCGCAACAGATACGCAGTATTTT. Amino acid sequence: CSARTIATDTQYF.

On this clonotype: One end of the junction fails to match germline, which may point to a read error. V usage is TRBV5-5 and J usage is TRBJ1-3; 9 bases fit TRBD1. Germline V gene data show CDR1 as SGHKS and CDR2 as YYEKEE (reference sequence). This CDR3 spans 16 amino acids. The CDR3 sequence is CASSSKQGAGGNTIYF. The CDR3 DNA is TGCGCCAGCAGCTCCAAACAGGGGGCAGGTGGAAACACCATATATTTT.

The rearrangement joins TRBV19 to TRBJ2-7, with TRBD1 matching 8 bases. Germline CDR1 LNHDA, CDR2 SQIVND (reference sequence). The ends lost 3 bases at V and 1 base at J; junction bases unmatched: 14. CDR3 length equals 18 residues. The CDR3 DNA reads as TGTGCCAGTAGTATTGGCCGGGCCCAGGGGGCTTTGTCCTACGAGCAGTACTTC. Translating gives CASSIGRAQGALSYEQYF.

On this clonotype: This may arise from a read error, as a much more abundant clone is one base away. The chain recombines TRBV20-1 with TRBJ2-7; 10 bases fit TRBD2. This CDR3 has 15 amino acids. The germline V gene has CDR1 DFQATT and CDR2 SNEGSKA (reference sequence). The CDR3 spells CSARDTSGATYELYF. CDR3 in DNA: TGCAGTGCTAGAGATACTAGCGGGGCCACCTACGAGCTGTACTTC.

On this clonotype: A read error may account for a junction end that differs from germline. The chain is built from TRBV6-4 and TRBJ2-5; D may be TRBD1 or TRBD2 (5 bases each). CDR3 length: 16 amino acids. In germline, CDR1 is MRHNA, CDR2 SNTAGT. The CDR3 here is CASSYSSRDHQETQYF. In DNA, the CDR3 is TGTGCCAGCAGTTACTCCTCCCGGGACCACCAAGAGACCCAGTACTTC.

This clonotype was seen repeatedly, ten times or more. The chain couples TRBV5-8 to TRBJ1-1; D unclear. The germline gives CDR1 SGHTS, CDR2 YDEGEE. The CDR3 totals 15 residues. Between the trimmed V and J ends, which lost 4 bases and 5 bases, there was a span of 18 bases. The CDR3 spells CASSAPPSGRTEAFF. The CDR3 nucleotides read TGTGCCAGCAGCGCTCCCCCCAGCGGGAGGACTGAAGCTTTCTTT. Variable domain in full (rest from reference TRBV5-8 and TRBJ1-1): EAGVTQSPTHLIKTRGQQATLRCSPISGHTSVYWYQQALGLGLQFLLWYDEGEERNRGNFPPRFSGRQFPNYSSELNVNALELEDSALYLCASSAPPSGRTEAFFGQGTRLTVV.

This clonotype was counted ten times or more. J is TRBJ1-1 and V is TRBV3-1; D is possibly TRBD1 (5 bases). Germline assignment: CDR1 LGHDT and CDR2 YNNKEL (reference sequence). The germline V and J ends were trimmed by 2 bases and 1 base, with 11 bases remaining between them. This CDR3 region has 15 residues. CDR3 loop: CASSQNMGRNTEAFF. The CDR3 DNA sequence: TGTGCCAGCAGCCAAAATATGGGACGGAACACTGAAGCTTTCTTT.

The sample holds a few counts of this clonotype. Being one base from a much bigger clone, this may be a read error. This chain links TRBV20-1 with TRBJ2-1; the D is unclear. The CDR3 is 14 amino acids. V lost 3 bases, J lost 5 bases, and 14 bases lay in between. Looked up from germline, CDR1 is DFQATT and CDR2 is SNEGSKA (reference sequence). The CDR3 is CSASAADSHNEQFF. The CDR3, as DNA: TGCAGTGCTAGCGCGGCGGATTCCCACAATGAGCAGTTCTTC.

This clonotype was counted ten times or more. The chain links TRBV15 to TRBJ1-2; D is perhaps TRBD1 (5 bases). The CDR3 is made up of 15 amino acids. CDR1 and CDR2 (germline): LNHNV, YYDKDF (reference sequence). Trimming took 0 bases from V and 5 from J, leaving 13 bases between them. In nucleotides, the CDR3 is TGTGCCACCAGCAGAGATCCGGGACGCCCATATGGCTACACCTTC. Translating gives CATSRDPGRPYGYTF. Based on the CDR3 plus reference TRBV15 and TRBJ1-2, the full variable domain is DAMVIQNPRYQVTQFGKPVTLSCSQTLNHNVMYWYQQKSSQAPKLLFHYYDKDFNNEADTPDNFQSRRPNTSFCFLDIRSPGLGDTAMYLCATSRDPGRPYGYTFGSGTRLTVV.

This clonotype was observed a few times. The gene calls are TRBV19 and TRBJ1-5, with no clear D. The V end was cut by 9 bases, the J end by 3 bases, with 15 bases between. The germline V gene has CDR1 LNHDA and CDR2 SQIVND (reference sequence). This CDR3 contains 14 residues. The CDR3 sequence is CASSPQAFNQPQHF. The CDR3 nucleotides are TGTGCCAGCTCCCCTCAGGCATTCAATCAGCCCCAGCATTTT.

In this sample, this clonotype turned up many times. The rearrangement joins TRBV2 to TRBJ2-5; 9 positions match TRBD2. Trimming at V came to 7 bases and at J to 3 bases, leaving 12 bases not matched to a gene. The CDR3 is 16 residues long. Germline-derived CDR1 and CDR2 are SNHLY and FYNNEI. CDR3 nucleotides: TGTGCCAGCATCCTCTCCGTGACTAGCGGTAAAGAGACCCAGTACTTC. Protein product: CASILSVTSGKETQYF.

As to this clonotype: Possible read error: a much larger clone is one base away. J is TRBJ2-1 and V is TRBV27, with a possible D match to TRBD1 (6 bases). The last part of the DNA fits TRBJ2-7 better; the J call may be wrong. CDR1 is MNHEY and CDR2 is SMNVEV in the germline V gene (reference sequence). The CDR3 is 15 residues long. As DNA, the CDR3 is TGTGCCAGCAGTTTATCACAGGACAGTTACAATGAGCAGTACTTC. This codes for CASSLSQDSYNEQYF.

This chain links TRBV11-3 with TRBJ1-4, with no clear D. Germline V CDR1 and CDR2: SGHNT, YENEEA. V lost 4 bases and J lost 0, with 6 bases in between. The CDR3 totals 14 residues. The CDR3 bases are TGTGCCAGCAGCTCAGATGCAACTAATGAAAAACTGTTTTTT. Its protein product is CASSSDATNEKLFF.

The rearrangement uses TRBV30 and TRBJ1-6, with TRBD1 as a possible D gene (5 bases). The V gene lost 3 bases and the J gene lost 7 bases, with 10 bases spanning the gap. The CDR3 is 13 amino acids. Per germline, CDR1 GTSNPN and CDR2 SVGIG (reference sequence). In DNA form, the CDR3 reads TGTGCCTGGAGCCTGGGGCAGAATTCACCCCTCCACTTT. Encoded protein: CAWSLGQNSPLHF.

The table lists this clonotype with many counts. This chain uses TRBV11-2 with TRBJ2-5, with D perhaps given as TRBD1 or TRBD2 (6 bases each). Germline V CDR1 and CDR2: SGHAT, FQNNGV. The CDR3 contains 15 residues. V was trimmed by 8 bases and J by 4 bases, leaving 20 bases between them. CDR3 DNA sequence: TGTGCCAGCGGCATAGGGGGGCTAGCGTCAGAGACCCAGTACTTC. Its translation is CASGIGGLASETQYF.

Details on this clonotype: This sequence may be a read error, since a much larger clone differs from it by one base. The V gene is TRBV6-1, the J gene TRBJ2-5, with TRBD1 identical over 9 bases. The CDR3 is made up of 14 amino acids. V shed 6 bases and J 2 bases; nucleotides not matched to a gene: 4. Germline V lookup: CDR1 MNHNS, CDR2 SASEGT. CDR3 in DNA: TGTGCCAGCAGGAACGACAGGGGGCAAGAGACCCAGTACTTC. This gives the protein CASRNDRGQETQYF.